This T cell receptor beta chain appears in the sequencing data of a study of blood T cells in healthy people across ages. The CDR3 covers 15 residues. A J-beta primer mix and a sample-barcoded 5' primer were used in a second PCR of roughly 7 to 12 cycles. TCRdb fed the 5' RACE reads into MiXCR, producing one record per CDR3 protein. Of about 730,000 distinct CDR3 sequences in the sample, 35% to 45% are singletons; the top ten hold less than 25%. The sequencing sample was made of blood. This chain uses TRBV21-1 with TRBJ2-4; the D call in the table, TRBD2, was not verified against the DNA. The DNA end is more similar to TRBJ2-7, so the J call may be wrong. TRBV21-1 is a listed pseudogene. This sequence originates from a woman aged 60-75 years in good health. The CDR3 spells CASSKRGLAGDEQYF. CDR3 in DNA: TGTGCCAGCAGCAAAAGGGGACTAGCGGGAGACGAGCAGTACTTC.